This TCR beta chain was recorded in a study of blood T cell repertoires in COVID-19. Study background: The United States, Italy and Spain were the sources of the acute and convalescent COVID-19 samples. Sources were T cells, B-cell-depleted T cells, or PBMCs; the material itself was cDNA or gDNA.

In the study's own analysis: It was from reference gene primer amplification that nucleated cell counts were estimated. Libraries were prepared by immunoSEQ multiplex PCR; TCRdb keeps only in-frame clonotypes and omits some of them. V and J calls and clone size are given by that table; D and trimming were obtained from the DNA. The sample carries 200,000 or so clones, over 75% recorded once. This clone was counted only a few times. The germline gives CDR1 SEHNR, CDR2 FQNEAQ (reference sequence). J was trimmed by 3 bases and V by 6 bases; bases with no gene match: 4. The CDR3 is 13 amino acids. This clonotype was sampled from a human donor in a cohort sampled during active COVID-19. The material sequenced was peripheral blood. The J gene is TRBJ1-2, the V gene TRBV7-9, with 7 bases fitting TRBD1. Here the CDR3 reads CASRPGTDYGYTF. CDR3 bases: TGTGCCAGCAGACCCGGGACAGACTATGGCTACACCTTC.